The entry that follows covers one T cell receptor beta chain sequence. Antigen specificity is unknown. Each CDR3 protein gets one entry after TCRdb re-called the RT-PCR reads with MiXCR. The sample gives approximately 520,000 distinct CDR3 sequences, about 15% of which show up once; roughly 3.1% is in the top ten. This sample is drawn from a study of response to subunit inactivated influenza vaccine. Study-level findings and limits: Few new T cells, the authors suggested, are recruited by each seasonal influenza vaccination.

CDR1 is DFQATT, CDR2 SNEGSKA, per germline (reference sequence). Trimming took 5 bases from V and 4 from J; bases not matched to a gene: 7. The CDR3 length is 14 residues. The TCR comes from a man between 50 and 69 years old who received an inactivated influenza vaccine. The starting material was CD4+ T cells sorted from PBMCs, obtained less than 30 months after vaccination. The chain employs TRBV20-1 and TRBJ2-7; 11 bases match TRBD1. CDR3 sequence reads: CSAPDRGRPYEQYF. The CDR3 region has the DNA TGCAGTGCTCCGGACAGGGGGCGTCCTTACGAGCAGTACTTC.